This T cell receptor beta chain was recorded in a study of response to subunit inactivated influenza vaccine. The V end was cut by 0 bases, the J end by 9 bases, with 8 bases between. CDR3 length equals 12 residues. Germline V gene lookup returns CDR1 MGHRA and CDR2 YSYEKL. TCRdb reprocessed the RT-PCR reads via MiXCR and lists one record per CDR3 protein. The sample holds some 540,000 distinct CDR3 sequences, roughly 25% seen once. These data are also associated with another study on T cells expressing NK-cell markers. That source notes: Production of TCR beta cDNA relied on 5'RACE template switching with UMIs. It was sorted CD3+CD56+NKG2C+, CD3+CD56+NKG2C- and CD3+CD56-NKG2C+ T cells that supplied the TCR beta repertoires. Researchers report these clonotypes also headed the CD3+CD56-NKG2C+ fraction in a handful of donors.

The specimen was CD4+ T cells sorted from PBMCs, collected approximately 13 days after vaccination. This chain uses TRBV4-1 with TRBJ1-2; no clear D. The source of this sequence is a man aged 50 to 59 who received an inactivated influenza vaccine. As DNA, the CDR3 is TGCGCCAGCAGCCAAGACAGAGTTCGCTACACCTTC. Encoded protein: CASSQDRVRYTF.